The clone carrying this TCR beta chain was observed a single time. These data come from a study of blood T cell repertoires in COVID-19. On the study more broadly: Some COVID-19 samples were acute and others convalescent; all came from the United States, Italy and Spain. T cells, B-cell-depleted T cells, or PBMCs provided the cDNA or gDNA that served as material.

The germline CDR1 and CDR2 sequences are MDHEN and SYDVKM. V lost 7 bases to trimming and J lost 9 bases, with 15 bases between them. This CDR3 contains 12 residues. TCRdb's table, derived via immunoSEQ multiplex PCR, lists solely in-frame clones and lacks some. The sample records about 290,000 clones, around 86% being singletons. V is TRBV28 and J is TRBJ1-1, with unresolved D. The TCR originated in a middle-aged woman who had recovered from COVID-19. The sequencing sample was made of PBMCs or T cells enriched from blood (not recorded which). DNA of the CDR3: TGTGCCAGCACCCGAGGCCGGGGAAAAGCTTTCTTT. Protein product: CASTRGRGKAFF.